This T cell receptor (beta chain) was captured by sequencing in a study of shared clonotypes between healthy human individuals (dated by TCRdb to the early 2020s). A note on the overall study: A couple of women and three men aged 18 to 49 years were included in the cohort. Per donor, three plates each were used for CD4 naive and CD4 memory, two for CD8 naive, and one for CD8 memory. To estimate repertoire size and how much clonotype sharing occurs between individuals, the study deeply sequenced the blood TCR repertoires of roughly 5 healthy adults. To increase sequencing depth and limit assay-specific biases, TCR repertoire library preparation and sequencing were carried out by different laboratories using diverse techniques. Between about 0.8 and 9 billion PBMCs per donor were obtained by leukapheresis.

CDR3 length: 16 amino acids, cysteine to phenylalanine. Left in the record is the CDR3 DNA by itself, 48 bases read in frame from the first base. The germline V and J ends show losses of 1 base and 3 bases respectively, and no gene match explains 7 bases of the junction. Sequences SGHRS (CDR1) and YFSETQ (CDR2) are obtained from the germline V gene. Points the paper makes about the study in general: Sampling was restricted to blood, and TCR repertoires in tissue are likely to differ from TCR repertoires in blood. Larger estimated clonotype richness was generally found for naive subsets than for memory subsets. Even with the large sequencing depth, rarefaction of the sorted-subset datasets indicated that sequencing was incomplete. Across four donors, 4.5% to 6.5% of naive CD4, roughly 3.4% of naive CD8, 2.3% of memory CD4, and roughly 0.41% of memory CD8 clonotypes were shared. Pairwise subsampling led to the expectation that sequencing depth would affect the degree of clonotype sharing among donors. Higher generation probabilities were observed for clonotypes shared by all four sorted-subset donors than for non-shared clonotypes. Because the study included only a small number of donors, the genetic and exposure-history diversity represented was limited.

This clone was counted once. Its antigen is not yet known. No per-base quality is available; no much larger clone lies one base away. For the CD8 naive samples, CD45RO-negative cells were positively selected for CCR7, yielding a CD45RA+CCR7+ population from which TemRA cells were excluded. The donors were healthy, HIV-negative adults with no recently reported acute infections or vaccinations. Every donor was a Caucasian adult residing in Nashville, Tennessee, USA. Blood was collected by leukapheresis, and PBMCs were isolated by Ficoll-Histopaque density gradient centrifugation and then cryopreserved in liquid nitrogen vapor phase. Analytical flow cytometry was used to check the purity and quantity of each magnetically sorted T cell population. Genomic DNA was isolated from each sorted fraction and quantified by UV absorbance on a Nanodrop 2000c. Using the deep immunoSEQ assay, TCR CDR3 regions were amplified from genomic DNA by multiplex PCR. Extracted genomic DNA from each cell subset was distributed evenly across all wells of several immunoSEQ 96-well plates, and each plate was treated as a replicate. Each replicate PCR for sorted subsets received about 0.2 ug genomic DNA, equal to about 30,000 T cell genomes. Purified libraries were quantified with a Qubit 3.0 fluorometer, sized on a Bioanalyzer 2100, and re-quantified with the KAPA Library Quantification kit. Every immunoSEQ 96-well plate was sequenced on a separate single-read 150-cycle Illumina NextSeq 550 flow cell. On the study's bioinformatics: Because only junctional sequences without quality scores were contained in the immunoSEQ output, filtering matching that applied to full-length reads could not be performed. To assign V/J genes and CDR3, sequences were annotated using PyIR, a Python wrapper for IgBLAST v1.9, with IMGT germline references. Reads were removed for weak V/J assignments (E-value above 1e-6), missing CDR3, stop codons, out-of-frame junctions, or ambiguous translated residues. V3J clonotypes were defined as sequences sharing the same inferred V gene, J gene, and CDR3 amino acid sequence. To compute the percentage overlap between repertoires, the number of shared unique clonotypes was divided by the size of the smaller repertoire. Repertoire richness was assessed with RTK rarefaction, the Chao1 estimator, and Recon v2.1 estimates of unobserved clonotypes. Generation probabilities for all TCRbeta clonotypes obtained by the gDNA method from a few donors were computed using OLGA. TCRdb obtained this table from immuneACCESS and retained in-frame rearrangements with V and J assigned. These tables miss some clones; where compared with another copy, unresolved V genes account for less than half of the shortfall, and the remainder is unexplained. V, J and clone size reflect that table, while D and trimming were determined from the DNA. Within this sample are about 2,200,000 clones, with roughly 91% of them counted one time only. The top ten constitute 1.7% of the sample.

Sequenced input: naive CD8+ T cells from PBMCs. The cell subset or site label corresponds to: CD45RA+CCR7+. This receptor chain uses TRBV5-1 and TRBJ2-1, and 7 junctional nucleotides match TRBD1. The receptor was isolated from a man between 18 and 29 years old in good health. Some clones in this sample may be carry-over from other donors' samples. The CDR3 amino acid sequence is: CASSLPPTGSYNEQFF. The sequenced DNA: TGCGCCAGCAGCTTGCCGCCGACAGGGAGCTACAATGAGCAGTTCTTC.